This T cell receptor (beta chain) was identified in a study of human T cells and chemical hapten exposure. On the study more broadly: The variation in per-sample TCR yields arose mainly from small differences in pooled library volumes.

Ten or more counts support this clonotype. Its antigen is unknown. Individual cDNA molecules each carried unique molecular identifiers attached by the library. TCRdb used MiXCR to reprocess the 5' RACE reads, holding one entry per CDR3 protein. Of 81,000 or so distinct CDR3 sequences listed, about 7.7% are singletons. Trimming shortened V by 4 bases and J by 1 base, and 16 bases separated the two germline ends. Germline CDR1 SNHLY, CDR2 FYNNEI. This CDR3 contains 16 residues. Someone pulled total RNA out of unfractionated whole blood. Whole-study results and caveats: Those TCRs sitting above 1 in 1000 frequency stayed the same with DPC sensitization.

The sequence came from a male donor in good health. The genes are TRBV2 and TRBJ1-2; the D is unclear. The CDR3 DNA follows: TGTGCCAGCAGTGGAGAGAGGCCGGGAGATAACTATGGCTACACCTTC. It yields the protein CASSGERPGDNYGYTF.